These 21 T cell receptor beta chains share one sample of origin, sequenced in a study of blood T cells in healthy people across ages. Primers used in a second PCR of about 6 to 11 cycles were a sample-barcoded 5' primer and a J-beta primer mix. TCRdb recomputed calls from the 5' RACE reads with MiXCR, one row per CDR3 protein. The profile covers under 2,000,000 distinct CDR3 sequences, with about 50% appearing a single time and roughly 2% taken by the ten largest. The sample comprised blood. The receptors come from a middle-aged woman in good health.

The chain recombines TRBV20-1 with TRBJ2-7, with TRBD1 identical over 9 bases. The CDR3 totals 13 residues. CDR1 and CDR2 from the germline V gene are DFQATT and SNEGSKA (reference sequence). V trimming: 4 bases; J trimming: 7 bases; junction bases outside the gene matches: 8. CDR3 amino acids: CSATKTGGNEQYF. In DNA form, the CDR3 reads TGCAGTGCTACAAAGACAGGGGGGAATGAGCAGTACTTC.

The sample holds one count of this clonotype. The chain links TRBV6-6 to TRBJ1-2, with a weak D call TRBD1 (5 bases). Germline loops: CDR1 MNHNY, CDR2 SVGAGI (reference sequence). V was clipped by 7 bases and J by 0 bases, with 12 bases between them. The CDR3 is 14 amino acids. CDR3 in DNA: TGTGCCAGCACTTTAACGGGACCTAACTATGGCTACACCTTC. Its translation: CASTLTGPNYGYTF.

CDR3 protein: CSGKEGSETQYF. CDR3 nucleotides: TGCAGCGGGAAGGAGGGTTCGGAGACCCAGTACTTC. V gene TRBV29-1 combines with J gene TRBJ2-5, with D possibly matching TRBD2 (6 bases). The CDR3 covers 12 residues. Germline V lookup: CDR1 SQVTM, CDR2 ANQGSEA. Trimming shortened V by 7 bases and J by 5 bases, and 14 bases separated the two germline ends.

This clonotype was recorded many times. The CDR3 here is CATSRVGEETQYF. CDR3 coding DNA: TGTGCCACCAGCAGAGTTGGGGAAGAGACCCAGTACTTC. The V and J genes are TRBV15 and TRBJ2-5; D ambiguous. This CDR3 has 13 amino acids. CDR1 is LNHNV, CDR2 YYDKDF, per germline (reference sequence). With 1 base removed from V and 3 bases from J, the gap between germline ends came to 6 bases.

This clonotype came up once. The rearrangement links TRBV7-3 to TRBJ2-1; the D call may be TRBD1 or TRBD2 (6 bases each). Germline CDR1 SGHTA, CDR2 FQGTGA. The CDR3 is 16 amino acids. The V end was cut by 5 bases, the J end by 3 bases, with 17 bases between. CDR3 loop: CASSPRPGAFYNEQFF. Here the CDR3 DNA reads TGTGCCAGCAGCCCAAGGCCGGGGGCTTTCTACAATGAGCAGTTCTTC.

The V and J genes are TRBV7-2 and TRBJ1-1; D call uncertain. From germline, CDR1 is SGHTA and CDR2 FQGNSA. The CDR3 has 14 residues. V shed 1 base and J shed 5 bases, with 11 bases lying between them. The CDR3 DNA sequence: TGTGCCAGCAGCTTAGTTGGGTTGGGGACTGAAGCTTTCTTT. This gives the protein CASSLVGLGTEAFF.

The rearrangement joins TRBV27 to TRBJ1-1; 11 positions agree with TRBD1. The V segment lost 6 bases and the J segment 3 bases; nucleotides outside the gene matches: 3. Germline loops: CDR1 MNHEY, CDR2 SMNVEV (reference sequence). The CDR3 has 14 residues. The CDR3 sequence is CASRGTGGHTEAFF. The CDR3 nucleotides are TGTGCCAGCAGAGGGACAGGGGGGCACACTGAAGCTTTCTTT.

The V and J genes are TRBV6-6 and TRBJ1-6; no definite D call. Germline loops: CDR1 MNHNY, CDR2 SVGAGI (reference sequence). The CDR3 length is 13 residues. V lost 6 bases and J 4 bases, leaving 7 bases between the germline ends. For the CDR3, the DNA is TGTGCCAGCAGGCCGGATTATAATTCACCCCTCCACTTT. Its translation is CASRPDYNSPLHF.

This CDR3 reads CSANQPNTDTQYF. The DNA of the CDR3 is TGCAGTGCTAATCAACCTAACACAGATACGCAGTATTTT. V usage is TRBV20-1 and J usage is TRBJ2-3; no firm D call. The germline V and J ends were trimmed by 4 bases and 2 bases, with 10 bases remaining between them. The CDR3 length is 13 residues. The germline V gene encodes CDR1 DFQATT and CDR2 SNEGSKA (reference sequence).

The rearrangement uses TRBV9 and TRBJ1-1; 12 bases fit TRBD1. The germline V gene has CDR1 SGDLS and CDR2 YYNGEE. The CDR3 totals 15 residues. V dropped 4 bases and J dropped 5; count of bases not matched to a gene: 6. CDR3 residues: CASSRGTGGETEAFF. CDR3 nucleotides: TGTGCCAGCAGCCGGGGGACAGGGGGCGAAACTGAAGCTTTCTTT.

The rearrangement uses TRBV4-2 and TRBJ1-5; a possible D gene is TRBD1 (5 bases). The CDR3 runs to 15 residues. Deletions cut 4 bases from V and 5 bases from J, with 15 bases between. The germline V gene has CDR1 LGHNA and CDR2 YNFKEQ. The CDR3 is CASSPISGTHQPQHF. CDR3 coding DNA: TGTGCCAGCAGCCCGATTTCAGGGACTCATCAGCCCCAGCATTTT.

This clonotype came up once. J is TRBJ1-1 and V is TRBV28; D not certain. Germline-derived CDR1 and CDR2 are MDHEN and SYDVKM. This CDR3 comprises 17 residues. V was shortened by 2 bases and J by 1 base, with 17 bases between the two germline ends. CDR3 region: CASSLGIPRRPNTEAFF. CDR3 sequence (DNA): TGTGCCAGCAGTTTAGGAATCCCCAGGCGCCCGAACACTGAAGCTTTCTTT.

The rearrangement joins TRBV4-1 to TRBJ1-4; D uncertain. There are 15 residues in the CDR3. Germline V CDR1 and CDR2: MGHRA, YSYEKL. The V end lost 6 bases, the J end lost 0 bases, and 11 bases lay between the germline ends. The DNA of the CDR3 is TGCGCCAGCAGACGGACCTTTGCAACTAATGAAAAACTGTTTTTT. It yields the protein CASRRTFATNEKLFF.

For the CDR3, the DNA is TGCAGTGCTAGGCTTAGCGGGAGGGATGTCAATGAGCAGTTCTTC. It translates to CSARLSGRDVNEQFF. The chain couples TRBV20-1 to TRBJ2-1, with TRBD2 matching over 11 bases. The CDR3 runs to 15 residues. V dropped 3 bases and J dropped 6; count of bases not matched to a gene: 7. Germline loops: CDR1 DFQATT, CDR2 SNEGSKA (reference sequence).

The chain recombines TRBV27 with TRBJ2-1; D not resolved. The CDR3 length is 14 residues. V was shortened by 2 bases and J by 5 bases, with 10 bases between the two germline ends. Germline CDR1 and CDR2: MNHEY and SMNVEV (reference sequence). The CDR3 spells CASSLQGRHNEQFF. The CDR3 DNA follows: TGTGCCAGCAGTTTACAAGGCCGTCACAATGAGCAGTTCTTC.

Concerning this clonotype itself: The junction departs from the called germline gene at one end, perhaps through a read error. The gene calls are TRBV5-1 and TRBJ1-4; TRBD1 agrees at 8 bases. Germline V gives CDR1 SGHRS, CDR2 YFSETQ. The CDR3 has 15 residues. The CDR3 spells CASSMDRVGYEKLFF. CDR3 DNA sequence: TGCGCCAGCAGCATGGACAGGGTGGGCTATGAGAAACTGTTTTTT.

This chain joins TRBV7-2 and TRBJ1-2, with D possibly TRBD1 on 5 matching bases. V lost 5 bases and J lost 7, with 23 bases in between. Germline assignment: CDR1 SGHTA and CDR2 FQGNSA. The CDR3 has 16 amino acids. CDR3 sequence reads: CASSPPWGLSISGYTF. DNA for the CDR3: TGTGCCAGCAGCCCACCGTGGGGCCTCTCAATATCTGGCTACACCTTC. The full variable domain, completed using reference TRBV7-2 and TRBJ1-2, is GAGVSQSPSNKVTEKGKDVELRCDPISGHTALYWYRQSLGQGLEFLIYFQGNSAPDKSGLPSDRFSAERTGGSVSTLTIQRTQQEDSAVYLCASSPPWGLSISGYTFGSGTRLTVV.

The rearrangement uses TRBV20-1 and TRBJ2-7; TRBD1 matches 11 bases. Germline CDR1 reads DFQATT; CDR2 reads SNEGSKA (reference sequence). With V trimmed by 8 bases and J by 7 bases, 7 bases remained unmatched. This CDR3 comprises 12 residues. In DNA form, the CDR3 reads TGCAGTAAAGGACAGGGGGCCAGGGAGCAGTACTTC. It yields the protein CSKGQGAREQYF.

The genes are TRBV10-3 and TRBJ2-5, with a weak D call TRBD2 (5 bases). V lost 3 bases, J lost 5 bases, and 19 bases lay in between. CDR3 length: 16 residues. The germline V gene has CDR1 ENHRY and CDR2 SYGVKD. CDR3 sequence: CAISDLLVELSETQYF. The CDR3, as DNA: TGTGCCATCAGTGACCTACTAGTTGAGCTTTCGGAGACCCAGTACTTC.

The chain carries TRBV20-1 and TRBJ1-4; D is ambiguous. The length of the CDR3 is 11 residues. CDR1 is DFQATT, CDR2 SNEGSKA, per germline (reference sequence). The CDR3: CSTPLNEKLFF. The CDR3 DNA reads TGCAGCACCCCGCTGAATGAAAAACTGTTTTTT.

This chain connects TRBV4-3 to TRBJ1-4; 7 bases align to TRBD1. The CDR3 runs 15 residues. The ends lost 3 bases at V and 4 bases at J; junction bases unmatched: 5. Germline values: CDR1 LGHNA, CDR2 YSLEER. For the CDR3, the DNA is TGCGCCAGCAGCCACTGGGACAGACATAATGAAAAACTGTTTTTT. Protein sequence: CASSHWDRHNEKLFF.